Listed below are T cell receptor beta chains from one sample, sequenced in a study of blood T cells in healthy people across ages. Each CDR3 protein gets one entry after TCRdb re-called the 5' RACE reads with MiXCR. The data contain fewer than 2 million distinct CDR3 sequences, 30% to 40% of them seen just once; the ten biggest clones take up about 23%. The sequenced sample consisted of blood. The origin of the receptors is a human donor in good health. CDR3s include the opening cysteine and the closing phenylalanine or tryptophan. D genes are given only for firm matches. Rows may omit the clone size; those that give it use once, few, many or a size class.

V	D	size	length	J	CDR3	DNA
TRBV7-2	TRBD1	NA	17	TRBJ1-6	CASSLAGTGGGNSPLHF	TGTGCCAGCAGCTTAGCCGGGACAGGGGGCGGTAATTCACCCCTCCACTTT
TRBV20-1	NA	few	12	TRBJ2-1	CSARVRNNEQFF	TGCAGTGCTAGAGTTAGGAACAATGAGCAGTTCTTC
TRBV4-3	TRBD1	few	15	TRBJ2-1	CASSQVDRGHNEQFF	TGCGCCAGCAGCCAAGTGGACAGGGGGCACAATGAGCAGTTCTTC
TRBV7-9	TRBD1	NA	17	TRBJ1-2	CASSLVGTARVNYGYTF	TGTGCCAGCAGCTTAGTGGGGACAGCCAGAGTTAACTATGGCTACACCTTC
TRBV12-3/TRBV12-4	TRBD1	NA	15	TRBJ2-7	CASSLARTGFYEQYF	TGTGCCAGCAGTTTAGCGCGGACAGGCTTCTACGAGCAGTACTTC
TRBV20-1	TRBD1	NA	15	TRBJ1-5	CSAVSGTVSNQPQHF	TGCAGTGCTGTATCCGGGACAGTGAGCAATCAGCCCCAGCATTTT
TRBV12-3/TRBV12-4	NA	few	13	TRBJ2-3	CASNPLGTDTQYF	TGTGCCAGCAATCCTCTGGGCACAGATACGCAGTATTTT
TRBV7-8	NA	few	15	TRBJ1-4	CASSLVSPEDEKLFF	TGTGCCAGCAGCTTAGTGTCCCCCGAGGACGAAAAACTGTTTTTT
TRBV12-3/TRBV12-4	NA	NA	16	TRBJ2-7	CASSLDALGGTYEQYF	TGTGCCAGCAGTTTAGATGCTCTTGGCGGTACCTACGAGCAGTACTTC
TRBV20-1	NA	once	13	TRBJ1-2	CSATTQDRTGYTF	TGCAGTGCTACAACACAGGATCGGACTGGCTACACCTTC
TRBV12-3/TRBV12-4	TRBD1	NA	14	TRBJ1-2	CASSATGEGWGYTF	TGTGCGTCGAGTGCAACAGGGGAAGGATGGGGCTACACCTTC
TRBV10-3	NA	NA	14	TRBJ1-1	CAIGKTGFNTEAFF	TGTGCCATCGGGAAGACAGGATTTAACACTGAAGCTTTCTTT
TRBV6-1	NA	few	17	TRBJ2-7	CASNTGPTIYSPYEQYF	TGTGCCAGCAATACAGGACCTACGATTTATTCGCCCTACGAGCAGTACTTC
TRBV7-2	TRBD2	once	13	TRBJ2-1	CVSSWTRNNEQFF	TGTGTCAGCAGCTGGACTAGAAACAATGAGCAGTTCTTC
TRBV6-2/TRBV6-3	TRBD1	few	14	TRBJ1-5	CASSQGASNQPQHF	TGTGCCAGCAGCCAGGGGGCGAGCAATCAGCCCCAGCATTTT
TRBV2	NA	once	13	TRBJ2-3	CASSARAPDTQYF	TGTGCCAGCAGTGCAAGGGCCCCAGATACGCAGTATTTT
TRBV25-1	NA	few	13	TRBJ2-7	CASSEVPGGEQYF	TGTGCCAGCAGTGAAGTCCCCGGCGGCGAGCAGTACTTC
TRBV18	TRBD2	NA	16	TRBJ2-5	CASSPRSGANQETQYF	TGTGCCAGCTCACCACGGAGCGGGGCGAACCAAGAGACCCAGTACTTC
TRBV7-9	NA	NA	13	TRBJ2-3	CARTGPSTDTQYF	TGTGCCAGGACAGGACCTAGCACAGATACGCAGTATTTT
TRBV4-3	NA	NA	15	TRBJ1-6	CASSREGGRNSPLHF	TGCGCCAGCAGCCGAGAGGGGGGTCGGAATTCACCCCTCCACTTT
TRBV20-1	TRBD1	NA	12	TRBJ1-1	CSAADRGLLAFF	TGCAGTGCCGCGGACAGGGGGCTGTTGGCTTTCTTT
TRBV20-1	NA	few	14	TRBJ2-7	CSALPGKSPYEQYF	TGCAGTGCTCTCCCAGGGAAATCCCCCTACGAGCAGTACTTC
TRBV7-2	TRBD1	few	15	TRBJ2-7	CASSLTTGGLYEQYF	TGTGCCAGCAGCTTAACGACAGGGGGCTTATACGAGCAGTACTTC
TRBV12-3/TRBV12-4	TRBD1	many	13	TRBJ1-2	CASSSTGEGGYTF	TGTGCCAGCAGTTCCACAGGGGAGGGCGGCTACACCTTC
TRBV20-1	TRBD2	NA	15	TRBJ2-3	CSARDLTSGGRTQYF	TGCAGTGCTAGAGATCTGACTAGCGGGGGGAGGACGCAGTATTTT
TRBV12-3/TRBV12-4	NA	NA	16	TRBJ2-1	CASSILSQAAYNEQFF	TGTGCCAGCAGTATATTATCACAGGCCGCCTACAATGAGCAGTTCTTC
TRBV11-1	NA	few	14	TRBJ1-1	CASSHRAWNTEAFF	TGTGCCAGCAGCCACAGGGCATGGAACACTGAAGCTTTCTTT
TRBV15	NA	NA	14	TRBJ2-1	CATRETAPQETQFF	TGTGCCACCAGAGAGACTGCTCCTCAAGAGACCCAGTTCTTC
TRBV7-2	TRBD1	NA	16	TRBJ2-1	CASSSYRGVSYNEQFF	TGTGCCAGCAGCTCCTACAGGGGGGTTTCCTACAATGAGCAGTTCTTC
TRBV12-3/TRBV12-4	NA	few	16	TRBJ2-6	CASSPLRTSGANVLTF	TGTGCCAGCAGTCCATTAAGGACCTCTGGGGCCAACGTCCTGACTTTC
TRBV4-3	NA	NA	14	TRBJ1-2	CASSLTRRGRGYTF	TGCGCCAGCAGCCTAACCCGCAGGGGTCGCGGCTACACCTTC
TRBV6-5	TRBD1	many	14	TRBJ2-7	CASRSGTGVYEQYF	TGTGCCAGCAGATCCGGGACAGGGGTTTACGAGCAGTACTTC
TRBV9	NA	few	14	TRBJ2-5	CASSVALGRETQYF	TGTGCCAGCAGCGTAGCTCTGGGTAGGGAGACCCAGTACTTC
TRBV20-1	NA	few	15	TRBJ2-7	CSARDRAGLRYEQYF	TGCAGTGCTAGAGATCGGGCAGGGCTGAGGTACGAGCAGTACTTC
TRBV7-3	TRBD2	NA	15	TRBJ2-7	CASSLQVAGGYEQYF	TGTGCCAGCAGCTTACAAGTAGCGGGGGGGTACGAGCAGTACTTC
TRBV7-2	TRBD1	NA	17	TRBJ2-1	CASSSHGQGGGYNEQFF	TGTGCCAGCAGCTCTCACGGACAGGGGGGGGGATACAATGAGCAGTTCTTC
TRBV7-9	TRBD2	few	13	TRBJ2-5	CASRGTSGETQYF	TGTGCCAGCAGGGGGACTAGCGGAGAGACCCAGTACTTC
TRBV20-1	TRBD2	few	15	TRBJ2-3	CSARDSGGAPDTQYF	TGCAGTGCTAGAGATAGCGGGGGGGCCCCAGATACGCAGTATTTT
TRBV7-2	TRBD2	few	16	TRBJ2-2	CASSARGGAGPGELFF	TGTGCCAGCAGCGCACGCGGGGGGGCCGGTCCCGGGGAGCTGTTTTTT
TRBV29-1	NA	NA	14	TRBJ1-3	CSVLDPFGGNTIYF	TGCAGCGTTCTCGATCCTTTCGGGGGAAACACCATATATTTT
TRBV2	TRBD2	NA	17	TRBJ2-5	CASSEGGSGGFREAQYF	TGTGCCAGCAGTGAAGGGGGTAGCGGGGGGTTTCGAGAGGCCCAGTACTTC
TRBV12-3/TRBV12-4	NA	NA	15	TRBJ1-5	CASSLSGYENQPQHF	TGTGCCAGCAGTTTATCGGGGTACGAGAATCAGCCCCAGCATTTT
TRBV20-1	NA	NA	12	TRBJ2-1	CSAKHRVNEQFF	TGCAGTGCCAAACACAGGGTGAATGAGCAGTTCTTC
TRBV9	NA	NA	16	TRBJ1-3	CASSADGAPSGNTIYF	TGTGCCAGCAGCGCGGATGGGGCCCCCTCTGGAAACACCATATATTTT
TRBV7-9	TRBD1	few	15	TRBJ1-4	CASSVTGTENEKLFF	TGTGCCAGCAGCGTTACCGGGACAGAGAATGAAAAACTGTTTTTT
TRBV20-1	TRBD1	few	14	TRBJ2-3	CSGMDRGFTDTQYF	TGCAGTGGGATGGACAGGGGGTTCACAGATACGCAGTATTTT
TRBV12-3/TRBV12-4	TRBD2	few	13	TRBJ2-3	CAVGRGGLDTQYF	TGTGCCGTTGGCCGCGGGGGGCTTGATACGCAGTATTTT
TRBV15	NA	NA	15	TRBJ1-2	CATSRQHPGLYGYTF	TGTGCCACCAGCAGACAACACCCGGGACTCTATGGCTACACCTTC
TRBV28	NA	NA	13	TRBJ2-7	CASSLRQVVEQYF	TGTGCCAGCAGTTTACGGCAGGTAGTCGAGCAGTACTTC
TRBV12-3/TRBV12-4	NA	NA	17	TRBJ2-1	CASSLHTGKRSYNEQFF	TGTGCCAGCAGTTTACACACCGGGAAACGCTCCTACAATGAGCAGTTCTTC
TRBV20-1	NA	few	13	TRBJ2-7	CSARKDPFYEQYF	TGCAGTGCTAGAAAAGACCCCTTTTACGAGCAGTACTTC
TRBV20-1	NA	NA	16	TRBJ2-3	CSATGRAGAVTDMQYF	TGCAGTGCTACCGGCCGGGCAGGGGCCGTCACAGATATGCAGTATTTT
TRBV29-1	TRBD2	few	14	TRBJ2-7	CSVEVAGGRYEQYF	TGCAGCGTTGAAGTAGCGGGGGGGCGGTACGAGCAGTACTTC
TRBV5-1	NA	NA	15	TRBJ1-5	CASSLDPNIDQPQHF	TGCGCCAGCAGCTTGGACCCTAATATTGATCAGCCCCAGCATTTT
TRBV12-3/TRBV12-4	NA	NA	15	TRBJ2-7	CASSSLGGIYYEQYF	TGTGCCAGCAGTTCTTTGGGGGGCATATACTACGAGCAGTACTTC
TRBV20-1	TRBD2	NA	15	TRBJ2-1	CSAKSPAGVYNEQFF	TGCAGTGCGAAATCCCCAGCGGGGGTCTACAATGAGCAGTTCTTC
TRBV12-3/TRBV12-4	TRBD1	few	13	TRBJ2-1	CASSLRDRVVQFF	TGTGCCAGCAGTCTCAGGGACAGGGTGGTGCAGTTCTTC
TRBV13	TRBD2	few	17	TRBJ2-7	CASSSKEAGPSSYEQYF	TGTGCCAGCAGCTCAAAAGAAGCGGGGCCTTCCTCCTACGAGCAGTACTTC
TRBV2	TRBD2	NA	13	TRBJ2-1	CASRPTSGGKQFF	TGTGCCAGCAGACCAACTAGCGGGGGGAAGCAGTTCTTC